Detailed here is one T cell receptor beta chain. As yet, its antigen is unknown. One end of the junction varies from germline; a read error may be responsible. The CDR3 runs to 16 residues. The germline gives CDR1 SNHLY, CDR2 FYNNEI. This record belongs to a study of T cell responses to AZD1222 COVID-19 vaccine. Study findings and constraints: CD4 TCRs covered the whole spike, strongest at regions 160-218 and 743-854. Seropositivity was recorded at baseline in only a handful of AZD1222 recipients. No day 14 peak samples; only post-peak repertoires were characterized.

Using immunoSEQ multiplex PCR, the repertoire was profiled, and TCRdb retains in-frame clones only, with some absent. The sample has fewer than 100,000 clones, roughly 90% seen once. V gene TRBV2 combines with J gene TRBJ2-3, with TRBD2 matching 8 bases. The sequenced sample was peripheral blood, obtained 28 days after the second AZD1222 dose. This clonotype was sampled from an adult who received the AZD1222 COVID-19 vaccine. The CDR3, as DNA: TGTGCCAGCAGTCAAGCGGGAGTCAAGGGAACAGATACGCAGTATTTT. Translated: CASSQAGVKGTDTQYF.